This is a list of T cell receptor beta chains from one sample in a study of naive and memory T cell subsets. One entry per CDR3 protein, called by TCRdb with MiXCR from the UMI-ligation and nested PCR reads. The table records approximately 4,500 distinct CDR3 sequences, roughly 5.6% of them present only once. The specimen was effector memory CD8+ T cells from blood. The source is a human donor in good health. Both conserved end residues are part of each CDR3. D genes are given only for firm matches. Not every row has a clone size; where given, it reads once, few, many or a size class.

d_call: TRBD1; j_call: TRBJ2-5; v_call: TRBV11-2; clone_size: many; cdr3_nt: TGTGCCAGCAGCTTCATCTCCCCGGGACAGAGGACCCAGTACTTC; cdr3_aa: CASSFISPGQRTQYF
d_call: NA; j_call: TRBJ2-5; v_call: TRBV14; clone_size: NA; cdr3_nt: TGTGCCAGCAGCCAAGATCTAGTTGGGGAGACCCAGTACTTC; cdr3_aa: CASSQDLVGETQYF
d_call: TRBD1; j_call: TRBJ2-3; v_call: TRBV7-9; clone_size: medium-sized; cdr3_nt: TGTGCCAGCAGCCCGCGGGAACCGGGACAGGGGAGTGACAGCACAGATACGCAGTATTTT; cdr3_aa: CASSPREPGQGSDSTDTQYF
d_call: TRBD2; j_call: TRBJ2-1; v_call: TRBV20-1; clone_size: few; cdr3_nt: TGCAGTGCTAGAGATCGTCTCACTAGCGGGGATTACAATGAGCAGTTCTTC; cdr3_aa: CSARDRLTSGDYNEQFF
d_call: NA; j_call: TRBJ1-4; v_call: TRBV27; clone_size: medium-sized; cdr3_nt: TGTGCCAGCAGTTTATCGGCAGGGCATGAAAAACTGTTTTTT; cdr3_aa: CASSLSAGHEKLFF
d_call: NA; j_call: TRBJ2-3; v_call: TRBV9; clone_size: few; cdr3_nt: TGTGCCAGCAGCTCACAGACGAATAGGGCAGATACGCAGTATTTT; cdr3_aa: CASSSQTNRADTQYF
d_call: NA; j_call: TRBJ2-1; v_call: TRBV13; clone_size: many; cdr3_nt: TGTGCCAGCAGCTTAGGGCCCGACAATGAGCAGTTCTTC; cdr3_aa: CASSLGPDNEQFF
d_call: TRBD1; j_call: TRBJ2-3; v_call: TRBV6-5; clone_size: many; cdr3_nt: TGTGCCAGCAGTTACTTGACAGGGGCAGATACGCAGTATTTT; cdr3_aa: CASSYLTGADTQYF
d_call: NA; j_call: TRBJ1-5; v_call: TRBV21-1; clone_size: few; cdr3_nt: TGTGCCAGCAGCAATTTTGAGGGTACCATTAGCAATCAGCCCCAGCATTTT; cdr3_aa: CASSNFEGTISNQPQHF
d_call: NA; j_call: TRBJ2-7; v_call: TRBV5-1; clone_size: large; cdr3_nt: TGCGCCAGCAGCTTTGGTGTCGGGCAGTGGGGTAACGAGCAGTACTTC; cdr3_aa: CASSFGVGQWGNEQYF
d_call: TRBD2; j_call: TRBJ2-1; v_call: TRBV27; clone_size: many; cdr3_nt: TGTGCCAGCAGTTTAGGGACTAGCGGAGCCTACAATGAGCAGTTCTTC; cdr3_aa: CASSLGTSGAYNEQFF
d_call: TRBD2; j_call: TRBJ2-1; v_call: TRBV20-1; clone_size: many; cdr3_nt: TGCAGTGCTAGAGGGCCCGGGACTAGCGATACTGAGCAGTTCTTC; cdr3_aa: CSARGPGTSDTEQFF
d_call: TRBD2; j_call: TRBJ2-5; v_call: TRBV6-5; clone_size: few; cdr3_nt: TGTGCCAGCAGTTACTCGGGACTAGCGGGAGGAGAGACCCAGTACTTC; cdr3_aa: CASSYSGLAGGETQYF
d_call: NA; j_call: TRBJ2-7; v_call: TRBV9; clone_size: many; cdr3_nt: TGTGCCAGCAGCGTCGGCCAGGCCCCCTACGAGCAGTACTTC; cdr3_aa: CASSVGQAPYEQYF
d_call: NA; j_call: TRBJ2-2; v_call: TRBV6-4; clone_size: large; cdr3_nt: TGTGCCAGCAGTGACAGGAACACCGGGGAGCTGTTTTTT; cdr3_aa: CASSDRNTGELFF
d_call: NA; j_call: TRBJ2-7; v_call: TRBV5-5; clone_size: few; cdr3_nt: TGTGCCAGCAGCTTGAGTAGCGACGAGCAGTACTTC; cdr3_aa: CASSLSSDEQYF
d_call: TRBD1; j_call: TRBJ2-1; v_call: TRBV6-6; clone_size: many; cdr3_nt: TGTGCCAGCATAAGGGACAGGGACTTAAACTTC; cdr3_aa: CASIRDRDLNF
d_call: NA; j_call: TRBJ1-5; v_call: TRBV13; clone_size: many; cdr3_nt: TGTGCCAGCAGCCTCGGTCGGGACACCGGCAATCAGCCCCAGCATTTT; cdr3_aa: CASSLGRDTGNQPQHF
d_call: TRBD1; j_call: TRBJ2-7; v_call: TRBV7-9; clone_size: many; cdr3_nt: TGTGCCAGCAGCACCGGACAGGGGGCAAACGAGCAGTACTTC; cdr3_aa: CASSTGQGANEQYF
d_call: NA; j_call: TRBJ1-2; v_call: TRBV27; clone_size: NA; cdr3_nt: TGTGCCAGCAAACCAACAGGGTTATATGGCTACACCTTC; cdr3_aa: CASKPTGLYGYTF
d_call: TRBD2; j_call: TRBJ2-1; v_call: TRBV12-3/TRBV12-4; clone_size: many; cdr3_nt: TGTGCCACCCTCGGGAGGGCGAGAATCAATGAGCAGTTCTTC; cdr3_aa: CATLGRARINEQFF
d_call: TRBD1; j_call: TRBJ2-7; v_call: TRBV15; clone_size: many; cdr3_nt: TGTGCCACCAGCACCGGGACAGACTACGAGCAGTACTTC; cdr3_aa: CATSTGTDYEQYF
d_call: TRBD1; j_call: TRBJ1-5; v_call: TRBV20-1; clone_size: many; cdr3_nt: TGCAGTGCTCTCACCGGGACAGGGGACACTCAGCCCCAGCATTTT; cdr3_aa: CSALTGTGDTQPQHF
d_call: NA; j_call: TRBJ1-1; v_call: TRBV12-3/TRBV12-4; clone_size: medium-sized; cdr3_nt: TGTGCCAGCAGTTTTGGGGGAGACACTGAAGCTTTCTTT; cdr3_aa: CASSFGGDTEAFF
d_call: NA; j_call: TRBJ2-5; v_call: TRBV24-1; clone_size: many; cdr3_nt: TGTGCCACCAGTGCATCAGGGGCCGGGGAGACCCAGTACTTC; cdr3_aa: CATSASGAGETQYF
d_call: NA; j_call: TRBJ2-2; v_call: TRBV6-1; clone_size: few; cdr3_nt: TGTGCCAGCAGTGTAGGGGACCACACCGGGGAGCTGTTTTTT; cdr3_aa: CASSVGDHTGELFF
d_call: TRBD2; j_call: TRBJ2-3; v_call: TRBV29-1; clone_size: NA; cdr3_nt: TGCAGCGTTCAGGGCGGGACTAGCTTATCGGCAGATACGCAGTATTTT; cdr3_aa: CSVQGGTSLSADTQYF
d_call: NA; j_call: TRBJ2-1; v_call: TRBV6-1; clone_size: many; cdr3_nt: TGTGCCAGCAGTGAGGCAATTTTCGATGAGCAGTTCTTC; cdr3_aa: CASSEAIFDEQFF
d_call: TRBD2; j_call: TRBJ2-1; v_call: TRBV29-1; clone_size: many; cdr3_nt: TGCAGCGTTACTGGCCTTGGGACTAGCGGGAGGGATGAGCAGTTCTTC; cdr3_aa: CSVTGLGTSGRDEQFF
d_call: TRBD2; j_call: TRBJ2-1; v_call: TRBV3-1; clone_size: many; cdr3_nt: TGTGCCAGCAGCCAATCAGCGGGAATAAGGGATGAGCAGTTCTTC; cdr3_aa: CASSQSAGIRDEQFF
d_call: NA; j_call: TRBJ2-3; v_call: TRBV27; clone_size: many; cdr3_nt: TGTGCCAGCAGTTTAATAAGGGCAGATACGCAGTATTTT; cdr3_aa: CASSLIRADTQYF
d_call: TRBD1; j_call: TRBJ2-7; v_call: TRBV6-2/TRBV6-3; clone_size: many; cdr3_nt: TGTGCCAGCAGCCCCGACGGGACAGCAGCCTACGAGCAGTACTTC; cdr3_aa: CASSPDGTAAYEQYF
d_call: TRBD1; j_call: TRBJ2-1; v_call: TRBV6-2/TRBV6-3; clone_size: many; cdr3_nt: TGTGCCAGCAGTTACACGGTACAGGGGTACAATGAGCAGTTCTTC; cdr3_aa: CASSYTVQGYNEQFF
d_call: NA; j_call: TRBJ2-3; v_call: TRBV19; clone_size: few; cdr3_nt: TGTGCCAGTATGGAGGGATATCCCACAGATACGCAGTATTTT; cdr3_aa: CASMEGYPTDTQYF
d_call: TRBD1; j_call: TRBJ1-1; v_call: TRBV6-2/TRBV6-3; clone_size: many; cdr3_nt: TGTGCCAGCGTAGTAGGGGGCAACACTGAAGCTTTCTTT; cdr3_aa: CASVVGGNTEAFF
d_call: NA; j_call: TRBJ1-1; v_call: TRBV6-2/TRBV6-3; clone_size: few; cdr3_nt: TGTGCCAGCAGTTACCGGGACAACACTGAAGCTTTCTTT; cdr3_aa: CASSYRDNTEAFF
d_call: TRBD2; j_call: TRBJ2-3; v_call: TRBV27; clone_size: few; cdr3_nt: TGTGCCAGCAGTTTTTCCCCTAGCGGGAGGGCAAGAGAAAACTGGGATACGCAGTATTTT; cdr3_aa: CASSFSPSGRARENWDTQYF
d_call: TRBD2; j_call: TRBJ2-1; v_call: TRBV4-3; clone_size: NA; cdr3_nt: TGCGCCAGCAGCCAAGGTGTAGCGGGAGGGCCCTCGTCCAAGAATGAGCAGTTCTTC; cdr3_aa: CASSQGVAGGPSSKNEQFF
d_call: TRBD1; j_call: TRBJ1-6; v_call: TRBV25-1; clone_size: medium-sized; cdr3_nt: TGTGCCAGCAGCCCCGGGAGCAGGGGGCCTCCTAATTCACCCCTCCACTTT; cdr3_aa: CASSPGSRGPPNSPLHF
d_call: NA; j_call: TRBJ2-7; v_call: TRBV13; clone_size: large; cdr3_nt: TGTGCCAGCAGCTTAGGCCTTCCGGAGACCAGTGAGCAGTACTTC; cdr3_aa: CASSLGLPETSEQYF
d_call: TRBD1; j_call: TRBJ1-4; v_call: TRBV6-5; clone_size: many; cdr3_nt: TGTGCCAGCAGTCTTCTAGGGGGCGAAAAACTGTTTTTT; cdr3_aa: CASSLLGGEKLFF